This T cell receptor (beta chain) comes out of a study of shared clonotypes between healthy human individuals. The study's findings and limits: It was observed that 5% to 6.5% of naive CD4 clonotypes were shared across several donors. Donors were few, which limited the genetic and exposure-history diversity represented.

About this clone: As yet, its antigen is unknown.

Deep was the level used in running the assay. Repertoires were generated with immunoSEQ multiplex PCR, while TCRdb's copy carries only in-frame clones and drops some. Of about 2.3 million clones in the sample, roughly 93% were seen once. The authors divided CD4+ cells into CD45RA+ naive and CD45RA-negative memory subsets. Trimming stripped 2 bases from V and 0 bases from J, with 13 bases between. In germline, CDR1 is MDHEN, CDR2 SYDVKM. CDR3 size: 16 residues. This sequence was found in a man aged 18 to 30 in good health. Some clones in this sample may be carry-over from other donors' samples. Sequenced sample: naive CD4+ T cells from PBMCs. Subset reported: CD45RA+ positively selected. The rearrangement joins TRBV28 to TRBJ1-1; the D gene is possibly TRBD1 (6 bases). The CDR3 loop is CASSLSRDMVNTEAFF. Here the CDR3 DNA reads TGTGCCAGCAGTTTAAGCAGGGACATGGTGAACACTGAAGCTTTCTTT.